Presented here are 11 T cell receptor beta chains from one specimen sequenced in a study of T cell responses to AZD1222 COVID-19 vaccine. The table came from immunoSEQ multiplex PCR; TCRdb's copy has only in-frame clones and leaves some out. The sample gives about 210,000 clones, 85% to 95% of which show up once; 1% to 1.5% is in the top ten. Sequences were derived from peripheral blood, sampled on day 0 of AZD1222 vaccination. The receptors derive from an adult in good health.

The chain carries TRBV2 and TRBJ1-5, with 10 positions matching TRBD1. Germline CDR1 SNHLY, CDR2 FYNNEI. The junction had 1 base not matched to a gene; V was cut back by 4 bases and J by 4 bases. This CDR3 region has 14 residues. Written as DNA, the CDR3 is TGTGCCAGCAGTGGGACAGGGGGGAATCAGCCCCAGCATTTT. Its translation is CASSGTGGNQPQHF.

This clone was found once. V is TRBV11-2 and J is TRBJ2-7; TRBD2 is a possible D gene (7 bases). The CDR3 is 16 amino acids. Trimming shortened V by 5 bases and J by 4 bases, and 21 bases separated the two germline ends. In germline, CDR1 is SGHAT, CDR2 FQNNGV. CDR3 protein: CASSGLGDSQGYEQYF. The DNA for the CDR3 is TGTGCCAGCAGCGGACTAGGGGATTCTCAGGGGTACGAGCAGTACTTC.

This chain connects TRBV10-1 to TRBJ1-5; D call uncertain. Germline V gene lookup returns CDR1 WNHNN and CDR2 SYGVQD (reference sequence). The CDR3 covers 12 residues. V was shortened by 3 bases and J by 6 bases, with 6 bases between the two germline ends. CDR3 nucleotides: TGCGCCAGCAGTGATAATGGTCAGCCCCAGCATTTT. Translation gives CASSDNGQPQHF.

The chain joins TRBV10-2 to TRBJ2-1, with D perhaps TRBD1 (6 bases). Germline CDR1 and CDR2: WSHSY and SAAADI. The CDR3 sequence is 11 residues long. The V gene lost 5 bases and the J gene lost 9 bases, with 8 bases spanning the gap. CDR3: CASSSGAEQFF. The CDR3 bases are TGCGCCAGCAGTTCAGGGGCTGAGCAGTTCTTC.

The rearrangement uses TRBV6-1 and TRBJ2-5, with D possibly being TRBD2 (5 bases). Germline values: CDR1 MNHNS, CDR2 SASEGT. The CDR3 length is 18 residues. Trimming took 3 bases from V and 4 from J, leaving 24 bases between them. The CDR3 protein is CASSEMAIRGFRGETQYF. DNA of the CDR3: TGTGCCAGCAGTGAGATGGCGATTCGAGGGTTCCGAGGAGAGACCCAGTACTTC.

The chain uses TRBV11-2 and TRBJ1-5; D perhaps matches TRBD1 (5 bases). CDR3 length: 16 residues. Per the germline V gene, CDR1 is SGHAT and CDR2 is FQNNGV. With 0 bases removed from V and 3 bases from J, the gap between germline ends came to 12 bases. CDR3 nucleotide sequence: TGTGCCAGCAGCTTAGATGGGGCAGGGCCCAATCAGCCCCAGCATTTT. Translation: CASSLDGAGPNQPQHF.

This chain links TRBV7-2 with TRBJ2-5, with unresolved D. V shed 4 bases and J shed 5 bases, with 17 bases lying between them. CDR1 is SGHTA and CDR2 is FQGNSA in the germline V gene. The CDR3 loop spans 15 amino acids. The CDR3: CASSSPGPGRETQYF. In DNA form, the CDR3 reads TGTGCCAGCAGCTCCCCCGGACCCGGGCGGGAGACCCAGTACTTC.

The rearrangement links TRBV28 to TRBJ1-3, with TRBD1 matching over 7 bases. The CDR3 sequence is 16 residues long. Trimming removed 5 bases from V and 0 bases from J; junction bases left unmatched: 7. Germline CDR1 and CDR2: MDHEN and SYDVKM. The DNA of the CDR3 is TGTGCCAGCAGTGAGAGCGGGACAGCCTCTGGAAACACCATATATTTT. Translation: CASSESGTASGNTIYF.

The chain carries TRBV5-1 and TRBJ1-6; D remains ambiguous. CDR1 is SGHRS and CDR2 is YFSETQ in the germline V gene. The CDR3 totals 16 residues. Trimming shortened V by 5 bases and J by 5 bases, and 17 bases separated the two germline ends. The CDR3 reads CASRGSALEHNSPLHF. As DNA, the CDR3 is TGCGCCAGCAGGGGATCCGCGTTGGAGCATAATTCACCCCTCCACTTT. The variable domain in full, with the rest retrieved from reference TRBV5-1 and TRBJ1-6, is KAGVTQTPRYLIKTRGQQVTLSCSPISGHRSVSWYQQTPGQGLQFLFEYFSETQRNKGNFPGRFSGRQFSNSRSEMNVSTLELGDSALYLCASRGSALEHNSPLHFGNGTRLTVT.

The CDR3 sequence is CASSPEVGEQYF. The CDR3 DNA sequence: TGTGCCAGCTCACCTGAGGTGGGGGAGCAGTACTTC. This chain uses TRBV18 with TRBJ2-7; unclear D gene. CDR3 length: 12 amino acids. Germline values: CDR1 KGHSH, CDR2 LQKENI. With 3 bases removed from V and 7 bases from J, the gap between germline ends came to 10 bases.

The rearrangement joins TRBV2 to TRBJ2-2; possible D gene TRBD1, 5 bases. The CDR3 length is 15 residues. Germline values: CDR1 SNHLY, CDR2 FYNNEI. V gave up 7 bases and J gave up 0 bases, with 12 bases separating them. The DNA of the CDR3 is TGTGCCAGCACCCTGTCCAGGGCGAACACCGGGGAGCTGTTTTTT. It is translated as CASTLSRANTGELFF.